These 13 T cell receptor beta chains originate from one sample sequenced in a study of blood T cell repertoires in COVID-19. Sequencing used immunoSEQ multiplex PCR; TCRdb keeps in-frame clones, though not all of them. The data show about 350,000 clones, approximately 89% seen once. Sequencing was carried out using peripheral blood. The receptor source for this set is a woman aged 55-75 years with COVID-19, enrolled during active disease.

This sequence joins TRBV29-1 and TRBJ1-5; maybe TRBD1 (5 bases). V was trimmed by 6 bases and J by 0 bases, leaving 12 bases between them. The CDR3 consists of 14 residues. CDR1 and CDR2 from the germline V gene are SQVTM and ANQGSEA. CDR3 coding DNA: TGCAGCGTCCGCGGACATAATAGCAATCAGCCCCAGCATTTT. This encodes CSVRGHNSNQPQHF. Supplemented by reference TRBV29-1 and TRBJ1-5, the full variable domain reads SAVISQKPSRDICQRGTSLTIQCQVDSQVTMMFWYRQQPGQSLTLIATANQGSEATYESGFVIDKFPISRPNLTFSTLTVSNMSPEDSSIYLCSVRGHNSNQPQHFGDGTRLSIL.

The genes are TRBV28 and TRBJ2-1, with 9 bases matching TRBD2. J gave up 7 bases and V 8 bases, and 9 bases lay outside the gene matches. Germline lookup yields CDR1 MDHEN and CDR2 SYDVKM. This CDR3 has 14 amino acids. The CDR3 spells CASGGGALGNEQFF. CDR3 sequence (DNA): TGTGCCAGCGGCGGGGGGGCACTTGGGAATGAGCAGTTCTTC.

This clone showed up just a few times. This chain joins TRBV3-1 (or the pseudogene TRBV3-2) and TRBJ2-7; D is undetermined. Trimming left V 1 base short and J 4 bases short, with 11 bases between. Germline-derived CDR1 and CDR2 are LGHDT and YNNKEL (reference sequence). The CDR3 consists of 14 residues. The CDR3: CASSQGGLEYEQYF. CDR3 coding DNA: TGTGCCAGCAGCCAAGGAGGTCTGGAGTACGAGCAGTACTTC.

The CDR3 sequence is CASSLGQGGTQYF. The DNA of the CDR3 is TGTGCCAGCAGCTTAGGGCAGGGAGGGACCCAGTACTTC. This rearrangement joins TRBV7-9 to TRBJ2-5, with a weak D call TRBD2 (6 bases). V dropped 1 base and J dropped 7 bases, with 10 bases sitting between them. The CDR3 covers 13 residues. Germline CDR1 is SEHNR and CDR2 is FQNEAQ (reference sequence).

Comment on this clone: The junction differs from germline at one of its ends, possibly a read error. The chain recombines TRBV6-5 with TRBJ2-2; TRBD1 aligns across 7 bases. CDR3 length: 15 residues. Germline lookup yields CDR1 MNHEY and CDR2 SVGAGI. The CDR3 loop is CASRYSGTDTGELFF. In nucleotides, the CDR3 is TGTGCCAGCAGGTACTCCGGGACAGATACCGGGGAGCTGTTTTTT.

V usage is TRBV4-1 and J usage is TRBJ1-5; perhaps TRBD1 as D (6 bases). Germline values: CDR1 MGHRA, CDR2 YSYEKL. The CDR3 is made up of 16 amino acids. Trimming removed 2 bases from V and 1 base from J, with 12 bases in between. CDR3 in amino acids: CASSQLQGGSNQPQHF. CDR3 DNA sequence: TGCGCCAGCAGCCAACTACAGGGTGGGAGCAATCAGCCCCAGCATTTT.

The CDR3 DNA sequence: TGTGCCAGTACCCCCAACTTGGTGGACACCATATATTTT. As protein: CASTPNLVDTIYF. The chain recombines TRBV19 with TRBJ1-3; D gene ambiguous. V lost 7 bases and J 8 bases, leaving 15 bases between the germline ends. Per the germline V gene, CDR1 is LNHDA and CDR2 is SQIVND (reference sequence). This CDR3 has 13 amino acids. Filled out from reference TRBV19 and TRBJ1-3, the complete variable domain reads DGGITQSPKYLFRKEGQNVTLSCEQNLNHDAMYWYRQDPGQGLRLIYYSQIVNDFQKGDIAEGYSVSREKKESFPLTVTSAQKNPTAFYLCASTPNLVDTIYFGEGSWLTVV.

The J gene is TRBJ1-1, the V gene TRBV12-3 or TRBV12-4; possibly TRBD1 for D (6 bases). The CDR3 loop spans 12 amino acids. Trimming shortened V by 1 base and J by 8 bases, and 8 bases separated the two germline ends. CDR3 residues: CASSLGTGEAFF. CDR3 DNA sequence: TGTGCCAGCAGTTTAGGAACAGGGGAAGCTTTCTTT.

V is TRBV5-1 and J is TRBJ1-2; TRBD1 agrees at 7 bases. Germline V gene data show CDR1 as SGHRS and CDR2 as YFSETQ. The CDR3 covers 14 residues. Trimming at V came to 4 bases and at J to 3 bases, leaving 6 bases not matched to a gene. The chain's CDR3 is CASSAIQGDYGYTF. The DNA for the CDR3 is TGCGCCAGCAGCGCCATTCAGGGGGACTATGGCTACACCTTC.

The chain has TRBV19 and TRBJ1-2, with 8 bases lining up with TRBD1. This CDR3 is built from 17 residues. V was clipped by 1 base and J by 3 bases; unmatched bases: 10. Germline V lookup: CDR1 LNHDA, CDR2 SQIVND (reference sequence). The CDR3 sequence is CASSIVPGGVADYGYTF. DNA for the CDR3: TGTGCCAGTAGTATAGTCCCAGGGGGCGTCGCTGACTATGGCTACACCTTC.

Here the CDR3 DNA reads TGTGCCAGCAGCTTAAGTTTGCGGGATGAGCAGTTCTTC. Its protein product is CASSLSLRDEQFF. The chain combines TRBV7-3 with TRBJ2-1; a possible D gene is TRBD2 (5 bases). The CDR3 extends over 13 amino acids. V was trimmed by 1 base and J by 8 bases, leaving 9 bases between them. Germline CDR1 and CDR2: SGHTA and FQGTGA.

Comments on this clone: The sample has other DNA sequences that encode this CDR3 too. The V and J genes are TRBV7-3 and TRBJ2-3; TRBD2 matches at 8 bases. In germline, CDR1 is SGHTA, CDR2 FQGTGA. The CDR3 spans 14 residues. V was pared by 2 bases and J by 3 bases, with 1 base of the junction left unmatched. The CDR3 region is CASSLAGGTDTQYF. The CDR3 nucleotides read TGTGCCAGCAGCTTAGCGGGGGGTACAGATACGCAGTATTTT.

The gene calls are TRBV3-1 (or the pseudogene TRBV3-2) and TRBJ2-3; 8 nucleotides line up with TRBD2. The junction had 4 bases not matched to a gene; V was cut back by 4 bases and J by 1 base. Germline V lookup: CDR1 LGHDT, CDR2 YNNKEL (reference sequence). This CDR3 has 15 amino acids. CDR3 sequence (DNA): TGTGCCAGCAGCCGGCGGCGGGGGGGCACAGATACGCAGTATTTT. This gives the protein CASSRRRGGTDTQYF.